The 13 T cell receptor beta chains given below trace back to one sample, sequenced in a study of T cell responses to AZD1222 COVID-19 vaccine. TCRdb's copy holds only in-frame clones and misses some; the assay was immunoSEQ multiplex PCR. The sample comprises roughly 110,000 clones, 89% of which are singletons, and about 6.6% rests with the top ten. Sample: peripheral blood, taken on day 0 of AZD1222 vaccination. The origin of the receptors is an adult in good health.

The chain joins TRBV5-1 to TRBJ1-2, with D perhaps TRBD1 (6 bases). Germline CDR1 and CDR2: SGHRS and YFSETQ. This CDR3 has 14 residues. V was shortened by 2 bases and J by 1 base, with 9 bases between the two germline ends. The CDR3 loop is CASSFTGINYGYTF. In DNA form, the CDR3 reads TGCGCCAGCAGCTTCACAGGGATTAACTATGGCTACACCTTC.

CDR3 nucleotide sequence: TGTGCCAGCTCACCTAATTCTAGCGGGAGGATTACCGGGGAGCTGTTTTTT. Translated: CASSPNSSGRITGELFF. The gene calls are TRBV18 and TRBJ2-2; TRBD2 aligns across 11 bases. V gave up 3 bases and J gave up 5 bases; unmatched junction bases: 8. CDR3 length: 17 amino acids. Germline assignment: CDR1 KGHSH and CDR2 LQKENI.

V is TRBV19 and J is TRBJ2-7; D may be TRBD1 or TRBD2 (6 bases each). CDR1 is LNHDA and CDR2 is SQIVND in the germline V gene (reference sequence). The V gene lost 1 base and the J gene lost 3 bases, with 10 bases spanning the gap. CDR3 length: 14 residues. In nucleotides, the CDR3 is TGTGCCAGTAGTATAGGGAGGGGGATCTACGAGCAGTACTTC. Residues: CASSIGRGIYEQYF.

The CDR3 loop is CASDLMERNYGYTF. Here the CDR3 DNA reads TGTGCCAGCGATCTTATGGAGAGAAACTATGGCTACACCTTC. The genes are TRBV19 and TRBJ1-2; D remains unclear. CDR1 LNHDA and CDR2 SQIVND come from the germline V gene (reference sequence). Between the trimmed V and J ends, which lost 9 bases and 2 bases, there was a span of 16 bases. The CDR3 has 14 amino acids.

This rearrangement joins TRBV23-1 to TRBJ1-5, with D possibly TRBD1 on 5 matching bases. TRBV23-1 is an ORF; its function is uncertain. V lost 0 bases and J lost 1, with 10 bases in between. CDR3 size: 16 residues. CDR3 DNA: TGCGCCAGCAGTCAATCAGGAGGGGACAGCAATCAGCCCCAGCATTTT. This encodes CASSQSGGDSNQPQHF.

The chain couples TRBV18 to TRBJ1-3; 8 bases match TRBD1. J was trimmed by 4 bases and V by 2 bases; bases with no gene match: 7. CDR3 length equals 16 residues. In germline, CDR1 is KGHSH, CDR2 LQKENI. The CDR3 DNA sequence: TGTGCCAGCTCACCAGCCCAGGGGGCTTACGGAAACACCATATATTTT. This encodes CASSPAQGAYGNTIYF.

This chain uses TRBV6-2 or TRBV6-3 with TRBJ2-1; 13 bases match TRBD2. Trimming at V came to 5 bases and at J to 2 bases, leaving 12 bases not matched to a gene. The CDR3 has 19 amino acids. CDR1 and CDR2 (germline): MNHEY, SVGEGT. This chain's CDR3 is CASSAILGTSGTTYNEQFF. The CDR3 DNA sequence: TGTGCCAGCAGTGCAATACTTGGGACTAGCGGGACTACCTACAATGAGCAGTTCTTC.

The sample holds one count of this clone. The chain carries TRBV5-1 and TRBJ2-1; TRBD2 matches at 9 bases. CDR3 length: 15 amino acids. V lost 6 bases, J lost 2 bases, and 6 bases stayed unmatched. Germline V gives CDR1 SGHRS, CDR2 YFSETQ. The CDR3 DNA follows: TGCGCCAGCACTTATACTAGCGGGCCCTACAATGAGCAGTTCTTC. This sequence encodes CASTYTSGPYNEQFF.

This chain uses TRBV6-6 with TRBJ1-2; D is ambiguous. From germline, CDR1 is MNHNY and CDR2 SVGAGI (reference sequence). The ends were cut back, 0 bases at V and 4 bases at J, with 15 bases in the middle. The CDR3 consists of 16 residues. The CDR3 is CASSYSFRQTLYGYTF. The CDR3 DNA follows: TGTGCCAGCAGTTACTCATTTAGGCAGACCCTCTATGGCTACACCTTC.

The V call is TRBV28, the J call TRBJ1-5, with D possibly matching TRBD1 (5 bases). The CDR3 contains 16 residues. Germline CDR1 and CDR2: MDHEN and SYDVKM. V lost 1 base and J 4 bases, leaving 14 bases between the germline ends. The CDR3 sequence: CASSLYEGQSNQPQHF. For the CDR3, the DNA is TGTGCCAGCAGTTTATATGAGGGGCAGTCGAATCAGCCCCAGCATTTT.

This clone has a single count. This chain links TRBV30 with TRBJ1-5; 8 positions match TRBD1. Germline CDR1 and CDR2: GTSNPN and SVGIG (reference sequence). The V gene end was trimmed by 2 bases and the J gene end by 1 base; junction bases not matched to a gene: 4. The CDR3 has 15 amino acids. The CDR3 region has the DNA TGTGCCTGGAGTCTCCGGGACAGGAGCAATCAGCCCCAGCATTTT. It yields the protein CAWSLRDRSNQPQHF.

The chain couples TRBV9 to TRBJ1-1; D is unresolved. The CDR3 consists of 14 residues. CDR1 is SGDLS and CDR2 is YYNGEE in the germline V gene. The V end was cut by 0 bases, the J end by 3 bases, with 9 bases between. The DNA of the CDR3 is TGTGCCAGCAGCGTAGAGTTAGGACACACTGAAGCTTTCTTT. Translating it yields CASSVELGHTEAFF.

The chain uses TRBV14 and TRBJ2-7; maybe TRBD2 (6 bases). Trimming shortened V by 3 bases and J by 1 base, and 19 bases separated the two germline ends. Germline CDR1 SGHDN, CDR2 FVKESK. The CDR3 consists of 17 residues. The CDR3 bases are TGTGCCAGCAGCCAGATGGGGTCTTCGGCGGGGTCCTACGAGCAGTACTTC. Its protein product is CASSQMGSSAGSYEQYF. The full variable domain, rest sourced from reference TRBV14 and TRBJ2-7, is EAGVTQFPSHSVIEKGQTVTLRCDPISGHDNLYWYRRVMGKEIKFLLHFVKESKQDESGMPNNRFLAERTGGTYSTLKVQPAELEDSGVYFCASSQMGSSAGSYEQYFGPGTRLTVT.